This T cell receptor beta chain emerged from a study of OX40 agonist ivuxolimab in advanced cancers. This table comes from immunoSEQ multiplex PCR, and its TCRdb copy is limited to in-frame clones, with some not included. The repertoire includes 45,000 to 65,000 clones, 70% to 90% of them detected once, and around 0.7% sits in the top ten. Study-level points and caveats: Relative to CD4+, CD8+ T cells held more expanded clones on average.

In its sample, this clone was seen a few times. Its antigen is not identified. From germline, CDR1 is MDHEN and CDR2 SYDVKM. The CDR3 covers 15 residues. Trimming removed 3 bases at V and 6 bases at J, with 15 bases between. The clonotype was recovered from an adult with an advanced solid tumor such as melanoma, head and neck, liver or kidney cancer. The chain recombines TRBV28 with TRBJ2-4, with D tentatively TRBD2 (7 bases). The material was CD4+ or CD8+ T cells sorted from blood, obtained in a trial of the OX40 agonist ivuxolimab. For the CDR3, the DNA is TGTGCCAGCAGTTTCATGGGGGGGCGGCGAAACATTCAGTACTTC. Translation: CASSFMGGRRNIQYF.